This T cell receptor beta chain was identified during a study of cytomegalovirus exposure and HLA in healthy donors (dated by TCRdb to about 2017). About the investigation overall: The 666 repertoires of the first cohort and the roughly 120 validation repertoires were produced on the same platform, according to a later analysis. High-throughput TCR immunosequencing, statistical association of individual TCRs with disease status, and machine learning were combined to predict cytomegalovirus infection status. The aim of the study was to test whether cataloging public T cell receptors could identify signatures of past pathogen exposure. Along with the approximately 700-subject first cohort, a separate validation cohort of over a hundred different subjects was used. Results and caveats for the whole study, not just this receptor: The authors suggested that the approach could potentially be extended to other disease states and immunological phenotypes. In vitro tests confirmed that a few of the cytomegalovirus-associated TCR beta chains recognize cytomegalovirus antigens. In a later analysis, TCRs clustered in the first cohort were found to also tend to co-occur in the approximately 110 validation repertoires, with about 94% of cluster scores above 0. In both the original and validation cohorts, the classifier was reported to diagnose cytomegalovirus status with high specificity and sensitivity. While some public TCRs were present in many individuals, most TCR sequences turned up only very rarely across donors. All 130 or so repertoires were used to score co-occurrence in the validation cohort in a later analysis, because that analysis had no HLA typing for the cohort. In the study, around 160 TCR beta chains were listed as associated with cytomegalovirus.

The donors were included in the validation cohort of some 110 subjects, a group kept apart from the roughly 700-subject first cohort. Libraries were prepared through the immunoSEQ multiplex PCR assay. Turning to the authors' computational methods: To diagnose cytomegalovirus status from the catalog of TCR beta chain sequences, a statistical classification framework was built. In TCRdb, the immuneACCESS table is reduced to in-frame sequences with V and J assigned. These tables do not hold every clone; where another copy was compared, an unresolved V gene accounts for under half, and the others remain unexplained. D and trimming were read from the DNA, whereas the V and J calls and clone size are those reported in that table. The sample table contains over 250,000 clones; only one count was recorded for 87% of them. The ten top clones hold 1.2% of the sample. Including the terminal cysteine and phenylalanine, the CDR3 comprises 15 residues. The CDR3 DNA has 45 bases and is translated from base 1. Via the germline V gene, CDR1 is LGHNA and CDR2 YSLEER. At the junction V is shortened by 2 bases and J by 7 bases, with 17 bases in between.

Only a few counts were recorded for this clone. What antigen it recognizes has not been identified. Base quality data are lacking; no much larger clone is found one base away. The chain joins TRBV4-3 to TRBJ2-5, with TRBD2 perhaps the D gene, on 6 matching bases. The receptor comes from a woman aged 25 to 39 in good health and CMV-seropositive. Input material: PBMCs. CDR3 sequence: CASSQTSNFVATQYF. At the DNA level, the sequence is TGCGCCAGCAGCCAAACTAGCAATTTCGTTGCGACCCAGTACTTC.